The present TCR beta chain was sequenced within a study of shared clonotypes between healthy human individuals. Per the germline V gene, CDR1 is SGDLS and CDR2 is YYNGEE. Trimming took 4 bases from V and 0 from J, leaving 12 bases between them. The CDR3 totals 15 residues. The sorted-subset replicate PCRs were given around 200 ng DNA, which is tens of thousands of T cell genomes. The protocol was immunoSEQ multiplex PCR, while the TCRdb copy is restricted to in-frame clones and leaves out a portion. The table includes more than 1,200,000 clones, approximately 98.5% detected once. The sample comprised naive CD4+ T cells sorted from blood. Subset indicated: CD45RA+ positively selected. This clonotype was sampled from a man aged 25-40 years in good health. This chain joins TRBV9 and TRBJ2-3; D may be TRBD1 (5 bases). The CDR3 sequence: CASSPHAGSTDTQYF. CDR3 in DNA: TGTGCCAGCAGCCCACACGCAGGGAGCACAGATACGCAGTATTTT.